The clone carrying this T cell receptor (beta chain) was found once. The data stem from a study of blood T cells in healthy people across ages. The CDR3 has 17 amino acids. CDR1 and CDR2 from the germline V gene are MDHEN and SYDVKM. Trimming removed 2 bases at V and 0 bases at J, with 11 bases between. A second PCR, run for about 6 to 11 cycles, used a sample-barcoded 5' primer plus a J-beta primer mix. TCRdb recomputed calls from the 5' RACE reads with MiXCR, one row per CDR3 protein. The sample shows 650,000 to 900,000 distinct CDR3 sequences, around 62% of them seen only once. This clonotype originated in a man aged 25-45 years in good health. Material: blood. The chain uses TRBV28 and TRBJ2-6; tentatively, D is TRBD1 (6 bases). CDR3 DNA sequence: TGTGCCAGCAGTTTACACAGGGTAGTCTCTGGGGCCAACGTCCTGACTTTC. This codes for CASSLHRVVSGANVLTF.